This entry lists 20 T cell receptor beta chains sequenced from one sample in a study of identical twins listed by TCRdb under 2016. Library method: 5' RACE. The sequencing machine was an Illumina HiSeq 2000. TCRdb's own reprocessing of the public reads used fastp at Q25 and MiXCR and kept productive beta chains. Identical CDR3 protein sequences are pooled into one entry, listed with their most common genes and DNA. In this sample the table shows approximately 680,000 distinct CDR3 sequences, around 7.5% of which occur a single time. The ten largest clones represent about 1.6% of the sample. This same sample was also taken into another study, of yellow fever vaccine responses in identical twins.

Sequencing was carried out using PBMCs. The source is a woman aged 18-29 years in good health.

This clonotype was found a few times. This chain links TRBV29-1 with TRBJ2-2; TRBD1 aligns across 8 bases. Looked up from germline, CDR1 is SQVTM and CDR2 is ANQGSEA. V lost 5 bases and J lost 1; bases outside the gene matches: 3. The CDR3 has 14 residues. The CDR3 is CSVTGQGNTGELFF. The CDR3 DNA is TGCAGCGTTACCGGACAGGGGAACACCGGGGAGCTGTTTTTT.

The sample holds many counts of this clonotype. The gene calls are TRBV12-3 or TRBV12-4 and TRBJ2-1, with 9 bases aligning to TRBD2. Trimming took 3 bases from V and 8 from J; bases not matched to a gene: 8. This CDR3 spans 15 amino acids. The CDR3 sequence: CASSLSSGTSYEQFF. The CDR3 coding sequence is TGTGCCAGCAGTTTGTCTAGCGGGACGTCCTATGAGCAGTTCTTC.

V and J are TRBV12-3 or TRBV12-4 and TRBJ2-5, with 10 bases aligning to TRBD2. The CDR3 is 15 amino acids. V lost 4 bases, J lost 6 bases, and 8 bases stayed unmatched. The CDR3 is CASSWSGGAAQTQYF. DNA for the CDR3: TGTGCCAGCAGTTGGAGCGGGGGGGCCGCCCAGACCCAGTACTTC.

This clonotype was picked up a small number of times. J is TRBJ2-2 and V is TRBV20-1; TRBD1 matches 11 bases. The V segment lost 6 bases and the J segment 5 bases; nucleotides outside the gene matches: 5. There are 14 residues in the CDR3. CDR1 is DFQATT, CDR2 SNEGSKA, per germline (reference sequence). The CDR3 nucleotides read TGCAGTGCGGTCCGGGACAGGGGGACCGGGGAGCTGTTTTTT. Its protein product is CSAVRDRGTGELFF.

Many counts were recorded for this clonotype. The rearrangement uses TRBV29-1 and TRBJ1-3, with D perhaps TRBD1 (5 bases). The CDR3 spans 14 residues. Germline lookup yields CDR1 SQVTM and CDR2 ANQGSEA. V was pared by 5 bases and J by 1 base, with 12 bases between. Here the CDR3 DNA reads TGCAGCGTTTGGTTGGACAAATCTGGAAACACCATATATTTT. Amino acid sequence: CSVWLDKSGNTIYF.

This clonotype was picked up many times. The chain's CDR3 is CASRGGTSGKSYNEQFF. In nucleotides, the CDR3 is TGTGCCAGCAGGGGGGGGACTAGCGGGAAATCCTACAATGAGCAGTTCTTC. The chain carries TRBV12-3 or TRBV12-4 and TRBJ2-1; 13 bases agree with TRBD2. Trimming at V came to 6 bases and at J to 1 base, leaving 6 bases not matched to a gene. The CDR3 is 17 residues long.

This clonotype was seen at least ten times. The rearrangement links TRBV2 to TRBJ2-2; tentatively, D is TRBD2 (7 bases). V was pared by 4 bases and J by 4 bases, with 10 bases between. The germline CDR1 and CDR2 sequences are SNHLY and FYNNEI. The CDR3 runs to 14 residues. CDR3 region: CASSAGGLTGELFF. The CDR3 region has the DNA TGTGCCAGCAGTGCGGGGGGCCTCACCGGGGAGCTGTTTTTT.

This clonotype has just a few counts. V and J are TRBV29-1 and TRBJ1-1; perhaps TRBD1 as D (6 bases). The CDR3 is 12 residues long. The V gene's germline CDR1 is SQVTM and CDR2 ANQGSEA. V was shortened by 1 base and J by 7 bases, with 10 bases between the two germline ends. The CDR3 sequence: CSVEGGGGEAFF. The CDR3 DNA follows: TGCAGCGTTGAAGGGGGGGGCGGTGAAGCTTTCTTT.

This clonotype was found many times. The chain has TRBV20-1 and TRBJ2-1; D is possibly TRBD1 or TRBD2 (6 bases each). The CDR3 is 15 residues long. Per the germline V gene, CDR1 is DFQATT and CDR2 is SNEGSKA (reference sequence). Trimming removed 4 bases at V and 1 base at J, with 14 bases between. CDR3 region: CSANKGGWSYNEQFF. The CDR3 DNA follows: TGCAGTGCTAATAAAGGGGGGTGGTCCTACAATGAGCAGTTCTTC.

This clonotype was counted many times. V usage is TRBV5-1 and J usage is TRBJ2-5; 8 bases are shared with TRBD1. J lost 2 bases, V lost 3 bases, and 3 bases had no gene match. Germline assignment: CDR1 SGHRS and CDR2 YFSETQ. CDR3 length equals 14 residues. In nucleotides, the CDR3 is TGCGCCAGCAGCTCGGGACAGGAACAAGAGACCCAGTACTTC. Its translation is CASSSGQEQETQYF.

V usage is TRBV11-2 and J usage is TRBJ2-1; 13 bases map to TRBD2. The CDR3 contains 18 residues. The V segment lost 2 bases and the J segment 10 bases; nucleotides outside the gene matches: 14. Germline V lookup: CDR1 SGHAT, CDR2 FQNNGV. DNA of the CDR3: TGTGCCAGCAGCTTATCCCTGACTAGCGGGAGGTTCGGGGGGGAGCAGTTCTTC. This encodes CASSLSLTSGRFGGEQFF. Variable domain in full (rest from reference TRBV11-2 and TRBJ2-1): EAGVAQSPRYKIIEKRQSVAFWCNPISGHATLYWYQQILGQGPKLLIQFQNNGVVDDSQLPKDRFSAERLKGVDSTLKIQPAKLEDSAVYLCASSLSLTSGRFGGEQFFGPGTRLTVL.

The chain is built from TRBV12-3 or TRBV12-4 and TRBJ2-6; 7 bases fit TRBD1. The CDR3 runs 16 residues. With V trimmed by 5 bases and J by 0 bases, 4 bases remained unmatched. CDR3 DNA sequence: TGTGCCAGCAGTACCCACAGGGGCTCTGGGGCCAACGTCCTGACTTTC. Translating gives CASSTHRGSGANVLTF.

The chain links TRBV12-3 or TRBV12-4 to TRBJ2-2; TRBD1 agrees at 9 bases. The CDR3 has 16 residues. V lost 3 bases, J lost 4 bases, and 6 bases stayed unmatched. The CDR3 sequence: CASSLDGTGITGELFF. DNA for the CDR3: TGTGCCAGCAGTTTGGACGGGACAGGGATCACCGGGGAGCTGTTTTTT.

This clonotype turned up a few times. The chain's CDR3 is CSVAGQGTDTQYF. The CDR3 nucleotides are TGCAGCGTTGCGGGACAAGGCACAGATACGCAGTATTTT. The chain is built from TRBV29-1 and TRBJ2-3; tentative D call: TRBD1 (6 bases). V lost 4 bases and J 1 base, leaving 9 bases between the germline ends. Germline CDR1 and CDR2: SQVTM and ANQGSEA. The CDR3 extends over 13 amino acids.

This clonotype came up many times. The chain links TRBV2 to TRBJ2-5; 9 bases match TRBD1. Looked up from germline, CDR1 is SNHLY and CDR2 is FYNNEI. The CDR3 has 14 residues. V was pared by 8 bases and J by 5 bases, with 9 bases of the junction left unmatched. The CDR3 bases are TGTGCCAGCGAGCGGGACAGGGCAAGTGAGACCCAGTACTTC. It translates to CASERDRASETQYF.

The CDR3 DNA follows: TGTGCCAGCAGCACCGGGACAGGGGTTCCAGAGACCCAGTACTTC. Protein: CASSTGTGVPETQYF. The J gene is TRBJ2-5, the V gene TRBV6-1, with TRBD1 matching 10 bases. The CDR3 runs to 15 residues. V trimming: 6 bases; J trimming: 4 bases; junction bases outside the gene matches: 8. The germline V gene has CDR1 MNHNS and CDR2 SASEGT.

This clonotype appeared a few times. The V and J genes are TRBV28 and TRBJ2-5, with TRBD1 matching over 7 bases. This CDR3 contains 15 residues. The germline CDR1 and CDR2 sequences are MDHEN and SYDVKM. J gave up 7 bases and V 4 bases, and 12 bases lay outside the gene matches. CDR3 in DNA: TGTGCCAGCAGTTCGGCTGACAGGGAAACATCGACCCAGTACTTC. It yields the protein CASSSADRETSTQYF.

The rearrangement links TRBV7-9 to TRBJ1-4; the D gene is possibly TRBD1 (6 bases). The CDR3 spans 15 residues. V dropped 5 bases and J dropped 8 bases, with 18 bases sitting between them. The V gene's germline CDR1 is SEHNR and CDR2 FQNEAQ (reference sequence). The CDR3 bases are TGTGCCAGCAGCCTTAACACAGGGAGTCTAGAAAAACTGTTTTTT. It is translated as CASSLNTGSLEKLFF.

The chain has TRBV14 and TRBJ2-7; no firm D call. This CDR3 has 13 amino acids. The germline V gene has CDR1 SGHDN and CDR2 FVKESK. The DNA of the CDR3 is TGTGTCAGCAGCCCCAGAGGAGTGTACGAGCAGTACGTC. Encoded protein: CVSSPRGVYEQYV.

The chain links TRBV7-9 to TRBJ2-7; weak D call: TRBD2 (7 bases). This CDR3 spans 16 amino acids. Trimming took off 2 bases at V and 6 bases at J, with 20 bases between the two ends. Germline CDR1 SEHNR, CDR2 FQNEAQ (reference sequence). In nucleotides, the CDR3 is TGTGCCAGCAGCTTAACCCCTCCGGGGGGCATCGGCGAGCAGTACTTC. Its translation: CASSLTPPGGIGEQYF.